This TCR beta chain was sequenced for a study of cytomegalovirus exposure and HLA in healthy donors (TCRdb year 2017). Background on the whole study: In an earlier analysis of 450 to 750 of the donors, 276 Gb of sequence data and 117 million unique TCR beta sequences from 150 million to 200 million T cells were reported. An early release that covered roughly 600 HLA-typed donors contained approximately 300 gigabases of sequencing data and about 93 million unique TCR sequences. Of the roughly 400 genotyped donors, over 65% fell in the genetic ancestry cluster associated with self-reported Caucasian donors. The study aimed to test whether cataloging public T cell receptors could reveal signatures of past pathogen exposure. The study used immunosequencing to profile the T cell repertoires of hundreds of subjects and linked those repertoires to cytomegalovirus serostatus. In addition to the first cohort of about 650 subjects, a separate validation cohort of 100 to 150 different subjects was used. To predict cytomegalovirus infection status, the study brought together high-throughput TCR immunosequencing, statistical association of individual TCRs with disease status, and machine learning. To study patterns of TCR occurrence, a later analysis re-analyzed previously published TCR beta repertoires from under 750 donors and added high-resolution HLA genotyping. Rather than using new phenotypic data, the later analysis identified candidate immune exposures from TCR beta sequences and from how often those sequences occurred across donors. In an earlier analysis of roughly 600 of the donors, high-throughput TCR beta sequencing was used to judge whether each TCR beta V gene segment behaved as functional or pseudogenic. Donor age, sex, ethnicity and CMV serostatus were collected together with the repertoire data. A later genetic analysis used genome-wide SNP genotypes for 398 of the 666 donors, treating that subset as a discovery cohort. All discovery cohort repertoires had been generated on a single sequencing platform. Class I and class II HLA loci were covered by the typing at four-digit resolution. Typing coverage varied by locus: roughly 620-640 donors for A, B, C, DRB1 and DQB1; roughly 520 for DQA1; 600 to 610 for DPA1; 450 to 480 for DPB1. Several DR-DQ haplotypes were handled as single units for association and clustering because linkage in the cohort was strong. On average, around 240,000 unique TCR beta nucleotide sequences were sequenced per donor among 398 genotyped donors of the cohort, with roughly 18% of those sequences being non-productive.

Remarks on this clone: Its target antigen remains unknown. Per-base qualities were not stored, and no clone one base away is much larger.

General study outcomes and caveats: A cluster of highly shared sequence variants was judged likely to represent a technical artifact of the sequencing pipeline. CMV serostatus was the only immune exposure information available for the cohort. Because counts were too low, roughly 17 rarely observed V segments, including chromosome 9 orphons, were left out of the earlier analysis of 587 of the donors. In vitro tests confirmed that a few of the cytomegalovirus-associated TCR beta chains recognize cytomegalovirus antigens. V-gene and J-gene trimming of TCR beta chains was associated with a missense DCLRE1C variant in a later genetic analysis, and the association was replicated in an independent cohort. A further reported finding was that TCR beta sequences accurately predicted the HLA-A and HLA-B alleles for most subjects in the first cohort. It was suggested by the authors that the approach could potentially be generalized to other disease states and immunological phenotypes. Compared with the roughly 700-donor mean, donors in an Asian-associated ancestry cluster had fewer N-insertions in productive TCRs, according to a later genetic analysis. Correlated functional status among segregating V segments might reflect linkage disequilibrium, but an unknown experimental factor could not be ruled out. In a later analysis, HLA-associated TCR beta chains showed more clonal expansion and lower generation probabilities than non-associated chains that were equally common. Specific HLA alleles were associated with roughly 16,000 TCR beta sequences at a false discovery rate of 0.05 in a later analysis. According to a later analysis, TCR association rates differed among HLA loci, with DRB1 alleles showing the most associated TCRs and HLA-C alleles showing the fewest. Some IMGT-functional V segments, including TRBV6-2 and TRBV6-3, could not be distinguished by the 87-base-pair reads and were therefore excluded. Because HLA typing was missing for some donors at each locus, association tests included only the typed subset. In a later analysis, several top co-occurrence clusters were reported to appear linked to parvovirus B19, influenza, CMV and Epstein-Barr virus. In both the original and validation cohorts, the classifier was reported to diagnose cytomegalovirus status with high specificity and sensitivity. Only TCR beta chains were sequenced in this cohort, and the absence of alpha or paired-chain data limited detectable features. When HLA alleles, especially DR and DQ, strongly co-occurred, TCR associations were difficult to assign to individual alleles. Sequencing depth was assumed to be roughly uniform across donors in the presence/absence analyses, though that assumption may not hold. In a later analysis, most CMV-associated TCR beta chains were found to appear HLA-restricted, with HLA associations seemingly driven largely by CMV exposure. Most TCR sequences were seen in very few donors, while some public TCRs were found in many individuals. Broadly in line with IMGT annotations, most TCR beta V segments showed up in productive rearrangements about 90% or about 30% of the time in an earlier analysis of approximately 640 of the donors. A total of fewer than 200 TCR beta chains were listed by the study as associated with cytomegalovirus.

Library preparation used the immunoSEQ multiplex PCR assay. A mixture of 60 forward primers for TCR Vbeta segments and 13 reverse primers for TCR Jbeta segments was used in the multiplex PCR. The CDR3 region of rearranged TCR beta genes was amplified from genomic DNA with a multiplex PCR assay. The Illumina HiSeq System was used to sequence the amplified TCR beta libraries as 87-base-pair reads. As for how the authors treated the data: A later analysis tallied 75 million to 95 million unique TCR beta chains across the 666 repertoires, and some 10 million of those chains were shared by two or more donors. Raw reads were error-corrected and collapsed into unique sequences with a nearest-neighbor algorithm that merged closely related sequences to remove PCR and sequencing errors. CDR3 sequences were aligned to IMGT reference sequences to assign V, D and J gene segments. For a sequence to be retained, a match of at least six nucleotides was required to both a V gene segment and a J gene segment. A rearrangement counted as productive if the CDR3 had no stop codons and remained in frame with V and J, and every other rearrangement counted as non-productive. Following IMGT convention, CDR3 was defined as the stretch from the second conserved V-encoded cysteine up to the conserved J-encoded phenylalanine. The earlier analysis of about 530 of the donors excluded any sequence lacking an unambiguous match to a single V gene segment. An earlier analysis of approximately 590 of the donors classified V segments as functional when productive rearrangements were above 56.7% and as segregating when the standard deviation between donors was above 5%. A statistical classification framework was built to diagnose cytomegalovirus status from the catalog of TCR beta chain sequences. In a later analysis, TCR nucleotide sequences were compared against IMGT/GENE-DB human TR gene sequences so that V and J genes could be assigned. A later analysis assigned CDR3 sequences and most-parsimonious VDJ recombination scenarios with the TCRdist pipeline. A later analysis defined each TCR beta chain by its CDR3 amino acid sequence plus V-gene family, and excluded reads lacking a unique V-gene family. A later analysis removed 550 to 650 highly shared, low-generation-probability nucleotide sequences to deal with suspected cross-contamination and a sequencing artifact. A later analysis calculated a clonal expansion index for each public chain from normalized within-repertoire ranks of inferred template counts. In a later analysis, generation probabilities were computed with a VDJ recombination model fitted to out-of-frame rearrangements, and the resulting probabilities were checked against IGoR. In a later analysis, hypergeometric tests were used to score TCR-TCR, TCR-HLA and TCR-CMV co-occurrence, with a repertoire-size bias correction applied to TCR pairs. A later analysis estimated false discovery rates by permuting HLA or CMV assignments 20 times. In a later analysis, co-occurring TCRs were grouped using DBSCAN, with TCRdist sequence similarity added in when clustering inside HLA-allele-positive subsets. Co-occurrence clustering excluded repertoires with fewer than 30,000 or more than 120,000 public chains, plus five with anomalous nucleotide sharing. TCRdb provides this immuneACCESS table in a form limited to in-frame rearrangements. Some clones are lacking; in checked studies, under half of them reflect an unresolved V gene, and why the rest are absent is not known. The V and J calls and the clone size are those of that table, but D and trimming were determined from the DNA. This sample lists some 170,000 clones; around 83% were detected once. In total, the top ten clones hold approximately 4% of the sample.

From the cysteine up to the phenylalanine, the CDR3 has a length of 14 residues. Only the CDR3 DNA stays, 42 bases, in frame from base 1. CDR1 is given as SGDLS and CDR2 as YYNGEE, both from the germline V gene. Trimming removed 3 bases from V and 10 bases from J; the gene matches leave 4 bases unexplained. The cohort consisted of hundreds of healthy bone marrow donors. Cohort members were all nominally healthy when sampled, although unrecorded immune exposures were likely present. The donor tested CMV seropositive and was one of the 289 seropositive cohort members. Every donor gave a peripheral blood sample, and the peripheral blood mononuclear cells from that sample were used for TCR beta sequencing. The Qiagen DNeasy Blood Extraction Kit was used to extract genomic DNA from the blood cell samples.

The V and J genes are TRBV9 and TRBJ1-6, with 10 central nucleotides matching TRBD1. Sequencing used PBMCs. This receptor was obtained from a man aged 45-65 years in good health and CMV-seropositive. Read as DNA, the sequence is TGTGCCAGCAGCGCGGGACAGGGGTACTCACCCCTCCACTTT. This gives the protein CASSAGQGYSPLHF.